This TCR beta chain was captured in a study of blood T cells in healthy people across ages. Study-level findings and limits: Both higher diversity and more naive CD4+ cells marked long-lived donors when set against aged donors. Diversity of TCR beta per million T cells declined in a roughly linear way with age.

Then a second PCR, running roughly 7 to 11 cycles, was carried out with a sample-barcoded 5' primer and a J-beta primer mix. Every molecule of cDNA carried a tag from a template-switch adaptor with 12 random nucleotides. At least 2.5 million CDR3-containing paired-end reads were obtained per sample. TCRdb re-called the 5' RACE reads with MiXCR, one entry per CDR3 protein. The table shows hundreds of thousands of distinct CDR3 sequences, with approximately 53% occurring only once. With respect to this clonotype: The antigen is not known.

Per germline, CDR1 LGHNA and CDR2 YSLEER. This CDR3 region has 15 residues. Trimming cost V 0 bases and J 1 base, with 9 bases left between them. The sequence derives from a man of 80 years or more in good health. The V gene is TRBV4-3, the J gene TRBJ1-2; no clear D gene. Sequencing was carried out using blood. Here the CDR3 DNA reads TGCGCCAGCAGCCAAGATTCTAACAGTAACTATGGCTACACCTTC. Its protein is CASSQDSNSNYGYTF.